Detailed here is one TCR beta chain. This entry belongs to a study of cytomegalovirus exposure and HLA in healthy donors. This table comes from immunoSEQ multiplex PCR, and its TCRdb copy is limited to in-frame clones, with some not included. The table lists approximately 190,000 clones, about 79% of them singletons. The ends were cut back, 6 bases at V and 7 bases at J, with 13 bases in the middle. The V gene's germline CDR1 is SNHLY and CDR2 FYNNEI. The CDR3 length is 13 residues. This sequence originates from a woman aged 30 to 39 in good health and CMV-seropositive. The chain joins TRBV2 to TRBJ1-5, with D unresolved. Material for sequencing was PBMCs. The CDR3 DNA reads TGTGCCAGCAGAGTTGAGACAATACAGCCCCAGCATTTT. Translated, it gives CASRVETIQPQHF.